This T cell receptor beta chain appears in the sequencing data of a study of T cell responses to AZD1222 COVID-19 vaccine. Study conclusions and caveats: Baseline seropositives among AZD1222 recipients totaled only five to seven. Researchers took repertoire samples only after the peak T cell response had come. Reportedly, nearly half of unique spike TCRs recognized epitopes outside B.1.351/B.1.1.7 mutations.

A single count supports this clone. As yet, its antigen is unknown. This CDR3 contains 14 residues. Germline assignment: CDR1 MNHEY and CDR2 SVGAGI. V lost 2 bases and J 9 bases, leaving 14 bases between the germline ends. Repertoires were generated with immunoSEQ multiplex PCR, while TCRdb's copy carries only in-frame clones and drops some. This table has 100,000 to 150,000 clones, roughly nine tenths appearing once. This rearrangement joins TRBV6-5 to TRBJ2-4, with a tentative D call TRBD1 (5 bases). The input for sequencing was peripheral blood, taken on day 0 of AZD1222 vaccination. The source is an adult in good health. This CDR3 is CASSYIRENSIQYF. In DNA, the CDR3 is TGTGCCAGCAGTTACATCAGGGAAAATAGCATTCAGTACTTC.